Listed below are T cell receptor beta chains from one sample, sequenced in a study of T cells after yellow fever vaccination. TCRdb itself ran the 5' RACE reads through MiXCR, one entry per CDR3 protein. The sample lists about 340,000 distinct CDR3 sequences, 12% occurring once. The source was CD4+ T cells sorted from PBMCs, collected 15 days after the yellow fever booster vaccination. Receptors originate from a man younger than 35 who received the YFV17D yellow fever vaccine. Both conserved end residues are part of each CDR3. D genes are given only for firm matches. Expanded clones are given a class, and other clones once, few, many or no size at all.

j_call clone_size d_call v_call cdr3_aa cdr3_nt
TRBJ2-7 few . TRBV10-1 CASSEGSYEQYF TGCGCCAGCAGTGAGGGTTCGTACGAGCAGTACTTC
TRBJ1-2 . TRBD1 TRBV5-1 CASSLSGTGSYGYTF TGCGCCAGCAGCTTGTCCGGGACAGGGAGCTATGGCTACACCTTC
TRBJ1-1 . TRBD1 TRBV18 CASSQGAQTEAFF TGTGCCAGCTCCCAGGGGGCACAAACTGAAGCTTTCTTT
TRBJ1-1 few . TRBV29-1 CSVAFRQGPLNTEAFF TGCAGCGTCGCCTTCAGGCAGGGGCCTCTGAACACTGAAGCTTTCTTT
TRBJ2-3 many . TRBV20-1 CSAVSDRSTDTQYF TGCAGTGCCGTATCCGACAGGAGCACAGATACGCAGTATTTT
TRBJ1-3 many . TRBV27 CASRPGRLISGNTIYF TGTGCCAGCAGACCGGGACGCCTTATATCTGGAAACACCATATATTTT
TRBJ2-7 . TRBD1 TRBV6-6 CASTQTGASYEQYF TGTGCCAGCACGCAGACAGGGGCCTCCTACGAGCAGTACTTC
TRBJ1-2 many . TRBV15 CATSRGENYGYTF TGTGCCACCAGCAGGGGGGAAAACTATGGCTACACCTTC
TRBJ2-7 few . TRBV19 CASSTRSGGEQYF TGTGCCAGTAGTACCCGTTCCGGGGGCGAGCAGTACTTC
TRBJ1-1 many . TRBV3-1 CASSQAKVNTEAFF TGTGCCAGCAGCCAGGCCAAGGTGAACACTGAAGCTTTCTTT
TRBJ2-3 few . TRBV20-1 CSGWDINTQYF TGCAGTGGCTGGGACATTAATACGCAGTATTTT
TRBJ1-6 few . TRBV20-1 CSARTGNNSPLHF TGCAGTGCTAGGACGGGCAATAATTCACCCCTCCACTTT
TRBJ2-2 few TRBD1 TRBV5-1 CASSQGQANTGELFF TGCGCCAGCAGCCAAGGACAGGCGAACACCGGGGAGCTGTTTTTT
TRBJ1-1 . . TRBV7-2 CASSSTGTTNTEAFF TGTGCCAGCAGCTCGACCGGGACAACGAACACTGAAGCTTTCTTT
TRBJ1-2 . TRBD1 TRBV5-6 CASSSQGRLNYGYTF TGTGCCAGCAGCTCACAGGGGAGGCTTAACTATGGCTACACCTTC
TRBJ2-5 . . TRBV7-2 CASSPHQETQYF TGTGCCAGCAGCCCGCACCAAGAGACCCAGTACTTC
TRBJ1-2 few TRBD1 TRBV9 CASSGKPTGTYGYTF TGTGCCAGCAGCGGGAAGCCGACAGGGACCTATGGCTACACCTTC
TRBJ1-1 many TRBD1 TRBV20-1 CSARDHRGSAEAFF TGCAGTGCTAGAGATCACAGGGGCTCCGCTGAAGCTTTCTTT
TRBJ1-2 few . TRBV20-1 CSARVHGGVEGYTF TGCAGTGCTAGAGTTCACGGGGGCGTGGAGGGCTACACCTTC
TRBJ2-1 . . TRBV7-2 CASSIWVDNEQFF TGTGCCAGCAGCATATGGGTCGACAATGAGCAGTTCTTC
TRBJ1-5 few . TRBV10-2 CATATRTEGGNQPQHF TGCGCCACCGCTACCCGGACAGAGGGTGGCAATCAGCCCCAGCATTTT
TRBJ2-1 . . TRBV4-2 CASSQEGYSYNEQFF TGTGCCAGCAGCCAAGAAGGCTACTCCTACAATGAGCAGTTCTTC
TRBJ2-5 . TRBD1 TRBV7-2 CASSLAPGGQETQYF TGTGCCAGCAGCTTAGCGCCAGGGGGCCAAGAGACCCAGTACTTC
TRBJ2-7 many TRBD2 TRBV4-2 CASSPERGGSYEQYF TGTGCCAGCAGCCCCGAGCGGGGGGGCTCCTACGAGCAGTACTTC
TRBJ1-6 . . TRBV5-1 CASSLEPGAGSPLHF TGCGCCAGCAGCTTGGAACCAGGGGCGGGTTCACCCCTCCACTTT
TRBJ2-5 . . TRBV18 CASQLPGTETQYF TGTGCCAGCCAACTCCCAGGGACAGAGACCCAGTACTTC
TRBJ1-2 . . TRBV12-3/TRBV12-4 CASSSSWGGLYGYTF TGTGCCAGCAGCTCCAGCTGGGGCGGGCTCTATGGCTACACCTTC
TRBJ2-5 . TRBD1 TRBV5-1 CASSALTGVQETQYF TGCGCCAGCAGCGCCTTGACAGGGGTCCAAGAGACCCAGTACTTC
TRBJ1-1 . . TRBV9 CASSRDGLSDTEAFF TGTGCCAGCAGTCGGGACGGTTTATCGGACACTGAAGCTTTCTTT
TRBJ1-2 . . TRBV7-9 CASSPVGQGPTLGYTF TGTGCCAGCAGCCCCGTCGGGCAGGGGCCCACCCTGGGCTACACCTTC
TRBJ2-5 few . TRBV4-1 CASTRTPGETQYF TGCGCCAGCACTCGGACCCCCGGGGAGACCCAGTACTTC